Detailed here is one T cell receptor (beta chain). No antigen is known for it. This CDR3 comprises 13 residues. The germline gives CDR1 SGHDT, CDR2 YYEEEE. The ends were cut back, 1 base at V and 14 bases at J, with 17 bases in the middle. The study ran its PCR with 60 Vbeta and 13 Jbeta primers. Using immunoSEQ multiplex PCR, the repertoire was profiled, and TCRdb retains in-frame clones only, with some absent. Among about 130,000 clones listed, around 71% were seen once. The sample originates from a study of cytomegalovirus exposure and HLA in healthy donors. Overall study: Drawn from HLA-typed donors, about 82 million unique TCRs were held in an early data release. Study observations and caveats: Serostatus for CMV was the only available immune exposure information.

The receptor comes from a woman aged 60 to 75 in good health and CMV-seropositive. This chain uses TRBV5-6 with TRBJ2-3; weak D call: TRBD1 (6 bases). Sample: PBMCs. CDR3: CASSLTGGSRGYF. CDR3 nucleotides: TGTGCCAGCAGCTTGACTGGGGGCAGCCGGGGGTATTTT.